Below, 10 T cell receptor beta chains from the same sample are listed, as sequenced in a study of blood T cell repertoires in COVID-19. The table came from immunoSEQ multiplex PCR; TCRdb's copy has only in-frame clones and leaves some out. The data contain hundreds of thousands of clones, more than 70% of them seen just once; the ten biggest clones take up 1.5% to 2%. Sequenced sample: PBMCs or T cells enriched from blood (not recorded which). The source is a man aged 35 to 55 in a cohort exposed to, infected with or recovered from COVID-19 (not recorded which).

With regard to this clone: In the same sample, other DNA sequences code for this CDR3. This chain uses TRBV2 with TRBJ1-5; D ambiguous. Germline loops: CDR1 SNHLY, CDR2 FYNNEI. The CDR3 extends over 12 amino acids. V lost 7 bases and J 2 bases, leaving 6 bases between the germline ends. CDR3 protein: CASKRGNQPQHF. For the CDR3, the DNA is TGTGCCAGCAAACGGGGCAATCAGCCCCAGCATTTT.

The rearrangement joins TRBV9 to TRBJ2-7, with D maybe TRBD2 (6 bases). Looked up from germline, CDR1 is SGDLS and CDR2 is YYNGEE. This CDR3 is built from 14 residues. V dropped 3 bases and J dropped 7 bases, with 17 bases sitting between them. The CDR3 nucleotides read TGTGCCAGCAGCGCAAACGCGGGACTCGGGGAGCAGTACTTC. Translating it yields CASSANAGLGEQYF.

The DNA of the CDR3 is TGTGCCACCACCGTCCGGACAAGGTACTACGAGCAGTACTTC. Its protein product is CATTVRTRYYEQYF. This sequence joins TRBV24-1 and TRBJ2-7; perhaps TRBD1 as D (5 bases). The CDR3 length is 14 residues. Germline CDR1 and CDR2: KGHDR and SFDVKD. V was trimmed by 8 bases and J by 3 bases, leaving 16 bases between them.

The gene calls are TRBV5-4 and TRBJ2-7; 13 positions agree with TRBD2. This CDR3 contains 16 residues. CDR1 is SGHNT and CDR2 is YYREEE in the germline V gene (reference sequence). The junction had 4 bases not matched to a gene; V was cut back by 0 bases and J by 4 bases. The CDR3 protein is CASSLGATSGRYEQYF. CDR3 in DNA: TGTGCCAGCAGCTTGGGGGCGACTAGCGGGAGGTACGAGCAGTACTTC.

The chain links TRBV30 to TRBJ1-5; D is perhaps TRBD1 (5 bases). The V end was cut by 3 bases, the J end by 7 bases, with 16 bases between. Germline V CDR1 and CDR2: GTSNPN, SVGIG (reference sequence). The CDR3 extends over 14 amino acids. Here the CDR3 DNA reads TGTGCCTGGAGCGCGACAGATCCTCCCCAGCCCCAGCATTTT. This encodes CAWSATDPPQPQHF.

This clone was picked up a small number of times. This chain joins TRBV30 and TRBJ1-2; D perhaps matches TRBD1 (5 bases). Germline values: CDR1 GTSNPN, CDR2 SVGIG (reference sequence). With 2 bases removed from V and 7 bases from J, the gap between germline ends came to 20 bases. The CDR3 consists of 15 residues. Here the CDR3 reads CAWSPGAGRRSGYTF. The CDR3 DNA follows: TGTGCCTGGAGTCCCGGGGCAGGGAGGAGGAGTGGCTACACCTTC.

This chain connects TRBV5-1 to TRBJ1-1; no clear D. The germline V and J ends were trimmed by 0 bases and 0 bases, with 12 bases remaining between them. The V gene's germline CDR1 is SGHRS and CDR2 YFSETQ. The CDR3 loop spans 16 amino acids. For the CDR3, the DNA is TGCGCCAGCAGCTTGGCCCCGGGTGGAATGAACACTGAAGCTTTCTTT. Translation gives CASSLAPGGMNTEAFF.

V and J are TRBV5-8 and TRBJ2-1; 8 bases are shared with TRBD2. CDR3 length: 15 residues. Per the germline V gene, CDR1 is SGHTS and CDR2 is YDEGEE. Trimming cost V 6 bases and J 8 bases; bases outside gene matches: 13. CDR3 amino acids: CASTNSGVGRYEQFF. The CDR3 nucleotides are TGTGCCAGCACAAATAGCGGGGTTGGCAGGTATGAGCAGTTCTTC. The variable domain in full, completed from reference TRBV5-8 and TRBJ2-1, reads EAGVTQSPTHLIKTRGQQATLRCSPISGHTSVYWYQQALGLGLQFLLWYDEGEERNRGNFPPRFSGRQFPNYSSELNVNALELEDSALYLCASTNSGVGRYEQFFGPGTRLTVL.

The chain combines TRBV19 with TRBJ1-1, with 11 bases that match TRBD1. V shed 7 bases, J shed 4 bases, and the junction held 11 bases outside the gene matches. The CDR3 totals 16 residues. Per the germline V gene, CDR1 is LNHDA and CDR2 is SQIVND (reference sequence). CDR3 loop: CASKGQGGGGFTEAFF. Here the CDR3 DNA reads TGTGCCAGTAAGGGACAGGGGGGCGGCGGGTTCACTGAAGCTTTCTTT.

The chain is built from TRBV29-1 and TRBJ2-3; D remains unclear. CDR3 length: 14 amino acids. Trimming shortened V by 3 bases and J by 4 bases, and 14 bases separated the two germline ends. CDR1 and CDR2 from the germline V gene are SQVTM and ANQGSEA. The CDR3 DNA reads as TGCAGCGTTGATGCCAGGCCGGTCTCAGATACGCAGTATTTT. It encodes CSVDARPVSDTQYF.